A single sample gave rise to the 12 T cell receptor beta chains below, sequenced in a study of tumor and adjacent non-tumor tissue in lung cancer. TCRbeta libraries were built with three rounds of nested PCR, modified from ARM-PCR. Using its own MiXCR run on the multiplex PCR reads, TCRdb lists one record per CDR3 protein. The table has over 100,000 distinct CDR3 sequences, around 57% seen once. The template was RNA from unsorted bulk tissue. This non-tumor lung sample came from over 3 cm beyond the tumor edge. Input material: distant non-tumor lung tissue. These receptors all come from a man aged 60 to 69 with non-small cell lung cancer.

About this clonotype: At one boundary the junction diverges from the germline segment, which might be a read error. The CDR3 protein is CSVAGLAIPYEQYF. In nucleotides, the CDR3 is TGCAGCGTTGCGGGACTAGCAATTCCCTATGAGCAGTACTTC. The chain uses TRBV29-1 and TRBJ2-7; TRBD2 agrees at 9 bases. This CDR3 is built from 14 residues. Germline V gives CDR1 SQVTM, CDR2 ANQGSEA.

This clonotype was observed a handful of times. A read error may explain this, as a much larger clone is one base away. The rearrangement links TRBV7-9 to TRBJ2-7, with 8 positions matching TRBD2. This CDR3 is 13 amino acids long. Per the germline V gene, CDR1 is SEHNR and CDR2 is FQNEAQ (reference sequence). The CDR3 bases are TGTGTCATCGGAGCGGGAGAAGCCTACGAGCAGTACTTC. This encodes CVIGAGEAYEQYF.

This clonotype was observed at least ten times. As DNA, the CDR3 is TGTGCCAGCAGCCCGGGACAGGGCGGTGAAAAACTGTTTTTT. Its protein product is CASSPGQGGEKLFF. This chain uses TRBV12-3 or TRBV12-4 with TRBJ1-4; the match to TRBD1 covers 9 bases. The CDR3 length is 14 residues. J gave up 7 bases and V 6 bases, and 6 bases lay outside the gene matches.

This clonotype is a singleton in its sample. Germline and junction disagree at one end, which may indicate a read error. The chain employs TRBV12-3 or TRBV12-4 and TRBJ2-3; 7 positions agree with TRBD2. The length of the CDR3 is 15 residues. The CDR3 is CVSSLVGGRTDTQYF. The CDR3, as DNA: TGTGTCAGCAGTTTAGTGGGAGGGAGGACAGATACGCAGTATTTT.

This clonotype was seen many times. This chain uses TRBV12-3 or TRBV12-4 with TRBJ1-1; 8 positions agree with TRBD1. There are 15 residues in the CDR3. The V gene end was trimmed by 6 bases and the J gene end by 0 bases; junction bases not matched to a gene: 6. CDR3 bases: TGTGCCAGCAGAGCGGACAGGGAAGTGAACACTGAAGCTTTCTTT. Amino acid sequence: CASRADREVNTEAFF.

In the case of this clonotype: It is likely a read error, because the conserved phenylalanine at the end of the CDR3 is missing. The CDR3 DNA is TGCGCCAGCAACCAAGTAGACTTCCGCTCCTACAATGAGCAGTTCTCC. Translating it yields CASNQVDFRSYNEQFS. V is TRBV4-1 and J is TRBJ2-1; no clear D gene. The V gene's germline CDR1 is MGHRA and CDR2 YSYEKL. The CDR3 totals 16 residues.

This clonotype was seen more than once but under ten times. A much larger clone differs by one base, so this may be a read error. The rearrangement uses TRBV4-1 and TRBJ2-3; 7 bases match TRBD2. The CDR3 runs to 14 residues. Germline CDR1 reads MGHRA; CDR2 reads YSYEKL. V lost 1 base, J lost 5 bases, and 3 bases stayed unmatched. The CDR3 here is CASSQGGGLDTQYF. Here the CDR3 DNA reads TGCGCCAGCAGCCAAGGGGGGGGATTAGATACGCAGTATTTT.

Ten or more counts support this clonotype. The rearrangement links TRBV6-1 to TRBJ1-6; D ambiguous. This CDR3 spans 13 amino acids. V lost 3 bases and J lost 4, with 4 bases in between. The V gene's germline CDR1 is MNHNS and CDR2 SASEGT. CDR3 in amino acids: CASSERYNSPLHF. The CDR3 bases are TGTGCCAGCAGTGAGAGGTATAATTCACCCCTCCACTTT.

On this clonotype itself: One junction end does not reproduce the germline sequence, and a read error may be involved. The V gene is TRBV30, the J gene TRBJ1-3, with D possibly matching TRBD1 (5 bases). CDR1 is GTSNPN and CDR2 is SVGIG in the germline V gene (reference sequence). The CDR3 is 14 amino acids. Here the CDR3 reads CACLRGGSGSTIYF. CDR3 DNA sequence: TGTGCCTGCCTTCGGGGGGGTTCTGGAAGCACCATATATTTT.

The chain has TRBV24-1 and TRBJ1-5; D gene ambiguous. The CDR3 totals 15 residues. Germline V lookup: CDR1 KGHDR, CDR2 SFDVKD. Trimming removed 12 bases from V and 6 bases from J, with 23 bases in between. CDR3 sequence: CAAVPSGRRIQPQHF. The CDR3 DNA is TGTGCCGCAGTTCCTAGCGGCAGGAGAATTCAGCCCCAGCATTTT.

In the case of this clonotype: This is likely a read error, given that the CDR3 carries no conserved phenylalanine or tryptophan at its end. This sequence joins TRBV2 and TRBJ2-4; no firm D call. The CDR3 totals 13 residues. CDR1 and CDR2 (germline): SNHLY, FYNNEI. The DNA of the CDR3 is TGTGCCAACAGTGAAGCCCTACGTAGCATTCAGTACTTA. This encodes CANSEALRSIQYL.

This clonotype has at least ten counts. This chain joins TRBV5-6 and TRBJ2-1, with 8 bases identical to TRBD2. This CDR3 has 13 amino acids. The trim removed 2 bases at V and 6 bases at J, leaving 1 base unmatched. CDR1 and CDR2 (germline): SGHDT, YYEEEE. CDR3 amino acids: CASSFGTSNEQFF. The CDR3 DNA follows: TGTGCCAGCAGCTTCGGGACTAGCAATGAGCAGTTCTTC.